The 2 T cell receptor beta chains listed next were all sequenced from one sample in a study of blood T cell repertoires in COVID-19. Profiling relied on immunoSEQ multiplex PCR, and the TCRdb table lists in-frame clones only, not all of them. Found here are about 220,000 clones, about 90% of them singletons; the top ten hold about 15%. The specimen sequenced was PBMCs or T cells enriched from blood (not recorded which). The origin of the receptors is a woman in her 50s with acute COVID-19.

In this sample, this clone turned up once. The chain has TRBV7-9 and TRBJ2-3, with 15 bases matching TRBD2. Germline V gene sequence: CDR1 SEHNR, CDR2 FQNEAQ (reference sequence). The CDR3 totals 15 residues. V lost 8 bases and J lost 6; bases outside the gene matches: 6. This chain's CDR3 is CASLGLAGGPDTQYF. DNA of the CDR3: TGTGCCAGCTTGGGACTAGCGGGAGGCCCTGATACGCAGTATTTT.

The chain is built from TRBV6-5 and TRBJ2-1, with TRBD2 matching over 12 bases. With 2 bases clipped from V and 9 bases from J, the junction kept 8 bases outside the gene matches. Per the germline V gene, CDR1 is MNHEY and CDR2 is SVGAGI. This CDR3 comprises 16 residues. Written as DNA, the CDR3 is TGTGCCAGCAGTTACCAAGGGACTAGCGGGCGTGGTGAGCAGTTCTTC. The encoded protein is CASSYQGTSGRGEQFF.